These 21 T cell receptor beta chains were all obtained from the same sample, sequenced in a study of human T cells and chemical hapten exposure. Noted time point: pre-sensitization, week 0. Described treatment: therapeutic diphenylcyclopropenone sensitization with weekly scalp DPC. MiXCR was run by TCRdb on the RACE reads, yielding one entry per CDR3 protein. The sample shows 350,000 to 400,000 distinct CDR3 sequences, roughly 4.6% of them seen only once. Specimen: whole blood, collected in connection with sensitization to the hapten diphenylcyclopropenone (DPC). All receptors come from a woman aged 50 to 65 with alopecia areata. Some clones in this sample may be carry-over from other donors' samples.

In this sample, this clonotype turned up a few times. The genes are TRBV18 and TRBJ2-1, with D uncertain. The CDR3 covers 11 residues. CDR1 is KGHSH and CDR2 is LQKENI in the germline V gene. The germline V and J ends were trimmed by 8 bases and 7 bases, with 9 bases remaining between them. CDR3 sequence reads: CASTLKNEQFF. CDR3 sequence (DNA): TGTGCCAGCACCCTAAAGAATGAGCAGTTCTTC.

This clonotype has only a few counts. The chain uses TRBV6-2 or TRBV6-3 and TRBJ1-5; the D gene is possibly TRBD1 (5 bases). The V end was cut by 1 base, the J end by 6 bases, with 10 bases between. CDR1 and CDR2 from the germline V gene are MNHEY and SVGEGT. CDR3 length equals 14 residues. The CDR3 here is CASSYFAGPQPQHF. The CDR3 region has the DNA TGTGCCAGCAGTTACTTTGCAGGGCCTCAGCCCCAGCATTTT.

This clonotype was counted at least ten times. The chain joins TRBV14 to TRBJ2-1, with 7 bases aligning to TRBD1. The CDR3 runs to 17 residues. CDR1 SGHDN and CDR2 FVKESK come from the germline V gene. J lost 5 bases, V lost 0 bases, and 10 bases had no gene match. The CDR3 loop reads CASSQDPGWTGNNEQFF. DNA of the CDR3: TGTGCCAGCAGCCAAGACCCCGGCTGGACAGGTAACAATGAGCAGTTCTTC.

This clonotype was found many times. The chain combines TRBV29-1 with TRBJ2-7, with 9 bases lining up with TRBD1. The CDR3 is made up of 13 amino acids. Germline V gene lookup returns CDR1 SQVTM and CDR2 ANQGSEA. J gave up 4 bases and V 6 bases, and 7 bases lay outside the gene matches. The CDR3 sequence: CSVVQGAEYEQYF. The CDR3 region has the DNA TGCAGCGTGGTACAGGGGGCCGAGTACGAGCAGTACTTC.

This clonotype has a handful of counts. The rearrangement uses TRBV5-6 and TRBJ1-2, with 7 bases identical to TRBD1. This CDR3 is built from 14 residues. Germline loops: CDR1 SGHDT, CDR2 YYEEEE. V was clipped by 5 bases and J by 6 bases; unmatched bases: 10. The CDR3 reads CASSKQGRKDGYTF. CDR3 DNA sequence: TGTGCCAGCAGTAAACAGGGGAGAAAAGATGGCTACACCTTC.

This clonotype occurred a few times. The chain couples TRBV20-1 to TRBJ2-3; TRBD1 aligns across 9 bases. With 5 bases clipped from V and 5 bases from J, the junction kept 8 bases outside the gene matches. Germline assignment: CDR1 DFQATT and CDR2 SNEGSKA (reference sequence). This CDR3 is built from 14 residues. Here the CDR3 reads CSAAGTGTVDTQYF. The CDR3 region has the DNA TGCAGTGCTGCCGGGACAGGGACGGTAGATACGCAGTATTTT.

The chain couples TRBV5-6 to TRBJ2-3; 12 nucleotides agree with TRBD2. The germline CDR1 and CDR2 sequences are SGHDT and YYEEEE. With V trimmed by 5 bases and J by 5 bases, 9 bases remained unmatched. The CDR3 contains 16 residues. In DNA, the CDR3 is TGTGCCAGCAGTACCCTAGCGGGAGGGCAGGGAGATACGCAGTATTTT. It encodes CASSTLAGGQGDTQYF.

This clonotype was observed at least ten times. CDR3 amino acids: CASSVGPGLAGSTDTQYF. CDR3 in DNA: TGTGCCAGCAGCGTAGGCCCAGGACTAGCGGGGAGCACAGATACGCAGTATTTT. The chain has TRBV9 and TRBJ2-3, with 12 bases fitting TRBD2. V was clipped by 0 bases and J by 0 bases; unmatched bases: 5. The CDR3 is made up of 18 amino acids. Germline V CDR1 and CDR2: SGDLS, YYNGEE.

This clonotype was seen a few times. The V and J genes are TRBV6-2 or TRBV6-3 and TRBJ1-2; D ambiguous. This CDR3 contains 15 residues. The V gene lost 7 bases and the J gene lost 2 bases, with 17 bases spanning the gap. The germline CDR1 and CDR2 sequences are MNHEY and SVGEGT. CDR3: CASIEAGKYNYGYTF. The DNA of the CDR3 is TGTGCCAGCATTGAAGCCGGGAAGTACAACTATGGCTACACCTTC.

This clonotype was observed a handful of times. The chain has TRBV11-1 and TRBJ1-1, with D unresolved. Trimming took 6 bases from V and 3 from J, leaving 23 bases between them. The CDR3 runs 17 residues. CDR1 is SGHAT and CDR2 is FQDESV in the germline V gene (reference sequence). The CDR3: CASSQGPSPTRDTEAFF. The CDR3 coding sequence is TGTGCCAGCAGTCAAGGACCTTCGCCCACCCGGGACACTGAAGCTTTCTTT.

This clonotype appeared a few times. The chain is built from TRBV5-1 and TRBJ1-1; D gene unclear. The CDR3 consists of 15 residues. Trimming removed 2 bases from V and 1 base from J, with 12 bases in between. CDR1 SGHRS and CDR2 YFSETQ come from the germline V gene. The CDR3 protein is CASSFRRQGNTEAFF. CDR3 bases: TGCGCCAGCAGCTTTAGACGGCAAGGGAACACTGAAGCTTTCTTT.

This clonotype has at least ten counts. The chain employs TRBV28 and TRBJ2-2; D might be TRBD1 or TRBD2, each matching 6 bases. The CDR3 length is 15 residues. Deletions cut 1 base from V and 6 bases from J, with 12 bases between. Germline loops: CDR1 MDHEN, CDR2 SYDVKM. This chain's CDR3 is CASSLSGGGPGELFF. The CDR3 nucleotides read TGTGCCAGCAGTTTATCCGGGGGCGGCCCCGGGGAGCTGTTTTTT. Supplemented by reference TRBV28 and TRBJ2-2, the full variable domain reads DVKVTQSSRYLVKRTGEKVFLECVQDMDHENMFWYRQDPGLGLRLIYFSYDVKMKEKGDIPEGYSVSREKKERFSLILESASTNQTSMYLCASSLSGGGPGELFFGEGSRLTVL.

The CDR3 DNA sequence: TGCAGCGTCCCAGGAAACAGGGGGCCTGGCTACACCTTC. It translates to CSVPGNRGPGYTF. The chain couples TRBV29-1 to TRBJ1-2; 9 nucleotides match TRBD1. The CDR3 has 13 residues. CDR1 is SQVTM, CDR2 ANQGSEA, per germline. The J segment lost 7 bases and the V segment lost 6 bases, leaving 9 bases of the junction unmatched.

This clonotype was seen a few times. V usage is TRBV9 and J usage is TRBJ2-1, with unresolved D. Trimming left V 2 bases short and J 0 bases short, with 9 bases between. The CDR3 covers 15 residues. Germline CDR1 is SGDLS and CDR2 is YYNGEE. The CDR3 reads CASSVTSTSYNEQFF. CDR3 coding DNA: TGTGCCAGCAGCGTCACTTCCACCTCCTACAATGAGCAGTTCTTC.

This clonotype was counted a few times. This chain links TRBV18 with TRBJ1-2; D is perhaps TRBD1 (6 bases). The CDR3 has 14 amino acids. Trimming removed 7 bases from V and 2 bases from J, with 14 bases in between. Germline CDR1 and CDR2: KGHSH and LQKENI. This chain's CDR3 is CASFKQGPNYGYTF. In DNA, the CDR3 is TGTGCCAGCTTCAAACAGGGACCCAACTATGGCTACACCTTC. The full variable domain, in which reference TRBV18 and TRBJ1-2 provide the parts outside the CDR3, is NAGVMQNPRHLVRRRGQEARLRCSPMKGHSHVYWYRQLPEEGLKFMVYLQKENIIDESGMPKERFSAEFPKEGPSILRIQQVVRGDSAAYFCASFKQGPNYGYTFGSGTRLTVV.

There are a few counts of this clonotype. This chain connects TRBV2 to TRBJ1-2; 8 bases map to TRBD1. V shed 4 bases, J shed 4 bases, and the junction held 8 bases outside the gene matches. Per germline, CDR1 SNHLY and CDR2 FYNNEI. This CDR3 comprises 15 residues. CDR3 amino acids: CASSGTGGTVYGYTF. The DNA of the CDR3 is TGTGCCAGCAGTGGTACAGGGGGGACGGTCTATGGCTACACCTTC.

This clonotype showed up many times. The CDR3 loop reads CASSQGGSEPQHF. CDR3 coding DNA: TGCGCCAGCAGCCAGGGGGGTTCGGAACCCCAGCATTTT. The rearrangement joins TRBV4-1 to TRBJ1-5, with a possible D match to TRBD1 (5 bases). The CDR3 loop spans 13 amino acids. Germline V gene data show CDR1 as MGHRA and CDR2 as YSYEKL. V was pared by 3 bases and J by 10 bases, with 13 bases between.

The table lists this clonotype with many counts. V usage is TRBV29-1 and J usage is TRBJ2-7; TRBD2 might be the D (6 bases). The CDR3 is 11 amino acids. With 4 bases removed from V and 4 bases from J, the gap between germline ends came to 8 bases. Germline V gene lookup returns CDR1 SQVTM and CDR2 ANQGSEA. This chain's CDR3 is CSVAGVYEQYF. As DNA, the CDR3 is TGCAGCGTTGCGGGAGTATACGAGCAGTACTTC.

This clonotype came up many times. The gene calls are TRBV7-8 and TRBJ2-1, with 9 bases identical to TRBD2. The CDR3 consists of 18 residues. V gave up 1 base and J gave up 4 bases; unmatched junction bases: 11. Germline assignment: CDR1 SGHVS and CDR2 FQNEAQ. The CDR3 DNA sequence: TGTGCCAGCAGCTTAGAGCCGTTTGCCCTAGCGGGGTACAATGAGCAGTTCTTC. This sequence encodes CASSLEPFALAGYNEQFF.

This clonotype was counted between two and nine times. The V gene is TRBV3-1, the J gene TRBJ1-5, with 7 bases identical to TRBD1. CDR3 length: 15 amino acids. From germline, CDR1 is LGHDT and CDR2 YNNKEL (reference sequence). V shed 0 bases, J shed 5 bases, and the junction held 4 bases outside the gene matches. The CDR3 sequence is CASSQDGTVHQPQHF. The CDR3 region has the DNA TGTGCCAGCAGCCAAGACGGGACAGTACATCAGCCCCAGCATTTT.

This clonotype came up many times. This chain connects TRBV9 to TRBJ2-3; D is perhaps TRBD1 (5 bases). Germline CDR1 and CDR2: SGDLS and YYNGEE. The CDR3 is 17 amino acids. V lost 0 bases and J 0 bases, leaving 14 bases between the germline ends. The CDR3: CASSVAPGAASTDTQYF. The CDR3 DNA is TGTGCCAGCAGCGTAGCCCCTGGGGCCGCTAGCACAGATACGCAGTATTTT.